One TCR beta chain is described in this entry. Its matching antigen is unknown. V gave up 1 base and J gave up 4 bases; unmatched junction bases: 6. Germline V lookup: CDR1 SNHLY, CDR2 FYNNEI. The CDR3 contains 17 residues. TCRdb keeps only in-frame clones here, not all; method: immunoSEQ multiplex PCR. The sample shows more than 9,500 clones, 69% of them seen only once. The data stem from a study of CD4 T cells in relation to SARS-CoV-2 and coronaviruses. Overall study results and limits: The cross-reactivity analysis covered only spike protein, not other viral proteins. SARS-CoV-2-driven expansion was significantly weaker in crossreactive than monoreactive clones.

The unexposed donors gave CD4+ T cells in about 2010-2019, prior to COVID-19. Isolation of CD4+ T cells took place after about 9 days in culture. V gene TRBV2 combines with J gene TRBJ2-1, with 11 bases that match TRBD2. The sequence was collected from a human donor in good health. The sequencing sample was made of CD4+ T cells from PBMCs, cultured in vitro. The CDR3 DNA reads TGTGCCAGCAGTGAAGTTTATGGGACTAGCGGTTACAATGAGCAGTTCTTC. Amino acid sequence: CASSEVYGTSGYNEQFF.